This is a list of T cell receptor beta chains from one sample in a study of blood T cells in healthy people across ages. TCRdb processed the 5' RACE reads anew with MiXCR; each CDR3 protein has one entry. The sample contains some 1.5 million distinct CDR3 sequences, roughly 27% of which appear only once. Sequences were obtained from blood. The receptors here all came from a woman in her twenties or thirties in good health. Each CDR3 is given with its conserved first and last residue. The order of the fields is J gene, V gene, clone size, D gene, CDR3 protein, CDR3 DNA. A D gene is named only where the DNA matches it firmly. Expanded clones get a size class; other rows say once, few or many, or leave the size out.

TRBJ2-4 TRBV12-5 . . CASALGRSGEQYF TGTGCTAGTGCTTTGGGGCGGTCTGGGGAGCAGTACTTC
TRBJ1-5 TRBV11-2 few TRBD1 CASSPEGQGSDQPQHF TGTGCCAGCAGCCCCGAGGGACAGGGGTCGGATCAGCCCCAGCATTTT
TRBJ1-2 TRBV29-1 few . CSVEAKAASNYGYTF TGCAGCGTTGAAGCAAAGGCAGCCTCTAACTATGGCTACACCTTC
TRBJ2-5 TRBV12-3/TRBV12-4 many . CASSPGILIQETQYF TGTGCCAGCAGTCCCGGGATATTAATCCAAGAGACCCAGTACTTC
TRBJ2-7 TRBV4-1 . TRBD2 CASSQGRELSYEQYF TGCGCCAGCAGCCAAGGGCGGGAGCTCAGCTACGAGCAGTACTTC
TRBJ1-4 TRBV9 few TRBD1 CASSFRDREEKLFF TGTGCCAGCAGCTTCCGGGACAGGGAGGAAAAACTGTTTTTT
TRBJ1-5 TRBV12-3/TRBV12-4 few . CASRNHGSNQPQHF TGTGCCAGCAGAAACCACGGGAGCAATCAGCCCCAGCATTTT
TRBJ1-6 TRBV29-1 . TRBD1 CSVKGQGNSPLHF TGCAGCGTCAAAGGACAGGGAAATTCACCCCTCCACTTT
TRBJ1-2 TRBV20-1 . . CSARSWDGGGSGYTF TGCAGTGCTAGATCTTGGGACGGCGGTGGAAGTGGCTACACCTTC
TRBJ1-4 TRBV7-9 . TRBD1 CASSSRQGADEKRFF TGTGCCAGCAGCTCCCGACAGGGTGCGGATGAAAAACGGTTTTTT
TRBJ1-1 TRBV15 few . CATSDGRFVAEAFF TGTGCCACCAGCGACGGGAGATTCGTGGCTGAAGCTTTCTTT
TRBJ2-7 TRBV6-5 . TRBD2 CASSPSGGDDEQYF TGTGCCAGCAGCCCTAGCGGGGGGGATGACGAGCAGTACTTC
TRBJ2-1 TRBV7-2 many TRBD2 CATGGYNEQFF TGTGCCACCGGGGGGTACAATGAGCAGTTCTTC
TRBJ2-7 TRBV4-2 few . CASSQVWESTNYEQYF TGTGCCAGCAGCCAAGTCTGGGAATCGACGAACTACGAGCAGTACTTC
TRBJ1-1 TRBV5-1 . . CASSMGGLDTEAFF TGCGCCAGCAGCATGGGAGGGCTTGACACTGAAGCTTTCTTT
TRBJ2-7 TRBV29-1 many . CSVDDSFSYEQYF TGCAGCGTTGATGACAGCTTCTCCTACGAGCAGTACTTC
TRBJ2-1 TRBV4-3 few TRBD2 CASSQDRASGVYNEQFF TGCGCCAGCAGCCAAGATCGAGCTAGCGGCGTCTACAATGAGCAGTTCTTC
TRBJ2-2 TRBV27 . . CASSHTGEPFF TGTGCCAGCAGTCACACCGGGGAGCCGTTTTTT
TRBJ1-2 TRBV2 few TRBD1 CASSRETGKSGYTF TGTGCCAGCAGTCGAGAGACAGGGAAGAGTGGCTACACCTTC
TRBJ2-7 TRBV24-1 . . CATPAEPALGYF TGTGCCACCCCGGCGGAGCCTGCATTGGGGTACTTC
TRBJ2-1 TRBV20-1 . . CSARETRGGTYNEQFF TGCAGTGCTAGAGAAACTAGAGGCGGAACCTACAATGAGCAGTTCTTC
TRBJ2-3 TRBV7-2 many . CASSTQGDTQYF TGTGCCAGCAGCACCCAGGGGGATACGCAGTATTTT
TRBJ2-7 TRBV20-1 . TRBD1 CSARSRDRHYEQYF TGCAGTGCTAGGAGTCGGGACAGACACTACGAGCAGTACTTC
TRBJ2-1 TRBV29-1 many TRBD2 CSVEDLRIGLADNEQFF TGCAGCGTTGAAGATCTTCGTATTGGGCTAGCGGACAATGAGCAGTTCTTC
TRBJ2-3 TRBV4-2 . . CASSPLGGVVQDTQYF TGTGCCAGCAGCCCTCTCGGGGGCGTGGTGCAGGATACGCAGTATTTT
TRBJ2-6 TRBV14 . . CASSLLGDRGANVLTF TGTGCCAGCAGCCTGTTGGGGGATCGTGGGGCCAACGTCCTGACTTTC
TRBJ2-7 TRBV6-2/TRBV6-3 . . CASSYSTQLMGYEQYF TGTGCCAGCAGTTACTCGACTCAGCTCATGGGCTACGAGCAGTACTTC
TRBJ2-1 TRBV25-1 few . CASSLTGDLDNEQFF TGTGCCAGCAGTCTGACGGGGGATCTGGACAATGAGCAGTTCTTC
TRBJ2-5 TRBV18 many TRBD1 CASSRGQSQETQYF TGTGCCAGCTCACGGGGACAGAGCCAAGAGACCCAGTACTTC
TRBJ2-3 TRBV12-3/TRBV12-4 . TRBD2 CASSSPWGGDTDTQYF TGTGCCAGCAGTTCTCCCTGGGGAGGGGACACAGATACGCAGTATTTT
TRBJ2-7 TRBV10-2 . . CASSDSRVDYEQYF TGCGCCAGCAGTGATAGCAGGGTCGACTACGAGCAGTACTTC